This TCR beta chain derives from a study of blood T cell repertoires in COVID-19 (dated by TCRdb to 2020 to 2022). As for the study more broadly: Samples from collaborators originated in the United States, Italy and Spain and spanned both the acute and convalescent phases of COVID-19. The prospective study material was composed of cDNA or gDNA derived from T cells, B-cell-depleted T cells, or PBMCs. Deeply sampled blood TCRbeta repertoires from subjects exposed to, actively infected with, or recovered from COVID-19 were included in the dataset. The repertoires were made available in a free public database intended to serve as a resource for research on the immune response to SARS-CoV-2. Samples came from the ongoing ImmuneRACE study (first 160 participants) plus 1,254 subjects from 6 global collaborators. A de-identified subject ID, COVID-19 status, age in years and sex were almost always included in the sample metadata. Where HLA class I and class II types were available, the types were taken from metadata supplied by the sample provider, not from assay-based typing.

Points the paper makes about the study in general: How much clinical and demographic metadata was included differed by source and by participant, and the metadata was provided uncurated.

The immunoSEQ Assay, a bias-controlled multiplex PCR, was used to amplify TCRbeta CDR3 regions from genomic DNA. The study's own analysis went as follows. The number of nucleated cells in each sample was estimated from the amplification of reference gene primers within the assay. To quantify the absolute abundance of each unique TCRbeta CDR3 rearrangement, sequence reads were collapsed and filtered. For each sample, productive Simpson clonality was calculated as the square root of Simpson's diversity index over productive rearrangements. TCRdb obtained this table from immuneACCESS and retained in-frame rearrangements with V and J assigned. These tables miss some clones; where compared with another copy, unresolved V genes account for less than half of the shortfall, and the remainder is unexplained. That table is the source of V, J and clone size, and D and trimming were worked out from the DNA. Within this sample are under 110,000 clones, with approximately 80% of them counted one time only. Of the sample, 13% to 15% falls within the top ten clones.

The CDR3, from cysteine to phenylalanine, totals 14 residues. This entry keeps only the CDR3 DNA: 42 bases, framed from base 1. Between the V and J ends, shortened by 6 bases and 8 bases respectively, the junction contains 19 bases. CDR1 and CDR2, looked up from the germline V gene (reference sequence), are MNHNY and SVGAGI. The collaborating institutions used their own protocols to collect whole blood in K2EDTA tubes. For TCRbeta analysis, collaborator samples were shipped as frozen whole blood, as isolated PBMCs, or as DNA extracted from either sample type. With respect to this clone: Its specific antigen is unknown. Base qualities are not provided; no much larger clone lies one nucleotide away.

This sequence uses TRBV6-6 and TRBJ1-2; TRBD1 could be the D gene, as 6 bases match. The specimen was peripheral blood. The receptor was derived from a woman between 55 and 75 years old with acute or convalescent COVID-19. The CDR3 region reads CASRYPARGDGYTF. DNA sequence: TGTGCCAGCAGGTACCCCGCCAGGGGCGACGGCTACACCTTC.